Listed below are T cell receptor beta chains from one sample, sequenced in a study of OX40 agonist ivuxolimab in advanced cancers. Clones were read by immunoSEQ multiplex PCR, and TCRdb kept only the in-frame ones, dropping some. The sample lists under 80,000 clones, 65% to 85% seen once, with approximately 1% in the top ten. Sample: CD4+ or CD8+ T cells sorted from blood, taken in a trial of the OX40 agonist ivuxolimab. The receptors derive from an adult with an advanced solid tumor such as melanoma, head and neck, liver or kidney cancer. Each CDR3 is given with its conserved first and last residue. A D gene is named only where the DNA matches it firmly. Not all rows give a size; the values are once, few, many and, for expanded clones, a class.

d_gene: -
abundance: -
j_gene: TRBJ2-2
v_gene: TRBV9
CDR3aa: CASSVVSGAGELFF
CDR3nt: TGTGCCAGCAGCGTAGTGTCGGGGGCCGGGGAGCTGTTTTTT

d_gene: -
abundance: -
j_gene: TRBJ2-7
v_gene: TRBV30
CDR3aa: CAWSGTTVPLNLFYEQYF
CDR3nt: TGTGCCTGGAGTGGCACAACCGTGCCCTTAAACCTTTTCTACGAGCAGTACTTC

d_gene: TRBD1
abundance: -
j_gene: TRBJ2-5
v_gene: TRBV5-1
CDR3aa: CASSSTGGSVQETQYF
CDR3nt: TGCGCCAGCAGCTCCACAGGGGGCTCGGTGCAAGAGACCCAGTACTTC

d_gene: -
abundance: few
j_gene: TRBJ1-5
v_gene: TRBV30
CDR3aa: CAWSVRGGYGQPQHF
CDR3nt: TGTGCCTGGAGTGTACGCGGGGGATACGGACAGCCCCAGCATTTT

d_gene: TRBD1
abundance: few
j_gene: TRBJ1-1
v_gene: TRBV7-2
CDR3aa: CASSTGGGRFEAFF
CDR3nt: TGTGCCAGCAGCACAGGGGGCGGCCGCTTTGAAGCTTTCTTT

d_gene: -
abundance: -
j_gene: TRBJ2-3
v_gene: TRBV7-2
CDR3aa: CASSLTMPRGATQYF
CDR3nt: TGTGCCAGCAGCTTAACCATGCCGCGCGGCGCTACGCAGTATTTT

d_gene: -
abundance: few
j_gene: TRBJ2-5
v_gene: TRBV19
CDR3aa: CASSIDQAGTQYF
CDR3nt: TGTGCCAGTAGTATAGATCAGGCGGGCACCCAGTACTTC

d_gene: -
abundance: -
j_gene: TRBJ2-7
v_gene: TRBV19
CDR3aa: CASSIMGTPYYEQYF
CDR3nt: TGTGCCAGTAGTATAATGGGGACCCCGTACTACGAGCAGTACTTC

d_gene: TRBD1
abundance: -
j_gene: TRBJ2-5
v_gene: TRBV7-2
CDR3aa: CASSSRGPETQYF
CDR3nt: TGTGCCAGCAGCAGCAGGGGGCCAGAGACCCAGTACTTC

d_gene: -
abundance: -
j_gene: TRBJ1-3
v_gene: TRBV28
CDR3aa: CASGIAVGGNTIYF
CDR3nt: TGTGCCAGCGGAATTGCAGTGGGTGGAAACACCATATATTTT

d_gene: -
abundance: once
j_gene: TRBJ2-6
v_gene: TRBV30
CDR3aa: CAWSQLFGDTASSGANVLTF
CDR3nt: TGTGCCTGGAGTCAATTATTCGGTGACACCGCGAGCTCTGGGGCCAACGTCCTGACTTTC

d_gene: -
abundance: few
j_gene: TRBJ1-3
v_gene: TRBV7-2
CDR3aa: CASSPAGIGPGNTIYF
CDR3nt: TGTGCCAGCAGCCCTGCAGGGATTGGCCCTGGAAACACCATATATTTT

d_gene: TRBD2
abundance: -
j_gene: TRBJ2-1
v_gene: TRBV10-1
CDR3aa: CASRGTRNEQFF
CDR3nt: TGCGCCAGCAGAGGGACTAGGAATGAGCAGTTCTTC

d_gene: TRBD1
abundance: -
j_gene: TRBJ2-7
v_gene: TRBV11-1
CDR3aa: CASSLAGQSFYEQYF
CDR3nt: TGTGCCAGCAGCTTAGCGGGACAGAGTTTCTACGAGCAGTACTTC

d_gene: TRBD1
abundance: -
j_gene: TRBJ2-3
v_gene: TRBV5-1
CDR3aa: CASSPRGQADTQYF
CDR3nt: TGCGCCAGCAGCCCAAGGGGGCAGGCAGATACGCAGTATTTT

d_gene: -
abundance: -
j_gene: TRBJ2-6
v_gene: TRBV9
CDR3aa: CASSFRSGGGGANVLTF
CDR3nt: TGTGCCAGCAGCTTCCGCTCAGGGGGGGGCGGGGCCAACGTCCTGACTTTC

d_gene: -
abundance: -
j_gene: TRBJ2-2
v_gene: TRBV28
CDR3aa: CASSPRGVTGELFF
CDR3nt: TGTGCCAGCAGTCCCAGGGGGGTCACCGGGGAGCTGTTTTTT

d_gene: -
abundance: -
j_gene: TRBJ1-2
v_gene: TRBV7-2
CDR3aa: CASSFLGAKTNYGYTF
CDR3nt: TGTGCCAGCAGCTTTTTGGGGGCGAAAACCAACTATGGCTACACCTTC

d_gene: TRBD1
abundance: -
j_gene: TRBJ2-5
v_gene: TRBV10-3
CDR3aa: CAISTGGVRQETQYF
CDR3nt: TGTGCCATCAGTACAGGGGGCGTTAGGCAAGAGACCCAGTACTTC

d_gene: TRBD1
abundance: -
j_gene: TRBJ2-7
v_gene: TRBV10-3
CDR3aa: CAIKGQGAYEQYF
CDR3nt: TGTGCCATCAAGGGACAGGGAGCCTACGAGCAGTACTTC

d_gene: TRBD2
abundance: -
j_gene: TRBJ2-5
v_gene: TRBV4-2
CDR3aa: CASSQPGTSRETQYF
CDR3nt: TGTGCCAGCAGCCAACCCGGGACTAGTAGGGAGACCCAGTACTTC

d_gene: TRBD1
abundance: -
j_gene: TRBJ2-5
v_gene: TRBV6-4
CDR3aa: CASSARQGAIETQYF
CDR3nt: TGTGCCAGCAGTGCACGACAGGGGGCGATAGAGACCCAGTACTTC

d_gene: -
abundance: -
j_gene: TRBJ2-7
v_gene: TRBV7-7
CDR3aa: CASSLDGRLSAEQYF
CDR3nt: TGTGCCAGCAGCTTAGACGGAAGGCTTTCAGCCGAGCAGTACTTC

d_gene: -
abundance: -
j_gene: TRBJ1-6
v_gene: TRBV27
CDR3aa: CASGAGRGNSPLHF
CDR3nt: TGTGCCAGCGGGGCAGGGAGGGGAAATTCACCCCTCCACTTT

d_gene: TRBD1
abundance: -
j_gene: TRBJ2-5
v_gene: TRBV5-1
CDR3aa: CASSQQGAGETQYF
CDR3nt: TGCGCCAGCAGCCAACAGGGGGCCGGGGAGACCCAGTACTTC

d_gene: TRBD1
abundance: -
j_gene: TRBJ2-2
v_gene: TRBV7-7
CDR3aa: CASSQGQGKGGELFF
CDR3nt: TGTGCCAGCAGCCAAGGACAGGGGAAGGGCGGGGAGCTGTTTTTT

d_gene: -
abundance: -
j_gene: TRBJ1-2
v_gene: TRBV6-1
CDR3aa: CASSRSGTGYGYTF
CDR3nt: TGTGCCAGCAGTCGGTCAGGAACGGGCTATGGCTACACCTTC

d_gene: -
abundance: -
j_gene: TRBJ2-3
v_gene: TRBV27
CDR3aa: CASSSWGQGYTDTQYF
CDR3nt: TGTGCCAGCAGCTCCTGGGGGCAGGGGTACACAGATACGCAGTATTTT

d_gene: TRBD1
abundance: -
j_gene: TRBJ2-1
v_gene: TRBV19
CDR3aa: CASSIRTGGHEQFF
CDR3nt: TGTGCCAGTAGTATAAGGACAGGGGGTCATGAGCAGTTCTTC

d_gene: TRBD1
abundance: -
j_gene: TRBJ1-5
v_gene: TRBV6-6
CDR3aa: CASKLGTDQPQHF
CDR3nt: TGTGCCAGCAAGTTGGGGACAGATCAGCCCCAGCATTTT

d_gene: TRBD2
abundance: -
j_gene: TRBJ2-5
v_gene: TRBV30
CDR3aa: CAWSRPLAGVETQYF
CDR3nt: TGTGCCTGGAGTCGGCCTCTAGCGGGGGTGGAGACCCAGTACTTC

d_gene: -
abundance: -
j_gene: TRBJ1-4
v_gene: TRBV19
CDR3aa: CASSKWREKLFF
CDR3nt: TGTGCCAGTTCCAAATGGAGAGAAAAACTGTTTTTT

d_gene: -
abundance: -
j_gene: TRBJ2-7
v_gene: TRBV6-5
CDR3aa: CARRRGANEQYF
CDR3nt: TGTGCCCGACGGAGGGGGGCGAACGAGCAGTACTTC

d_gene: TRBD2
abundance: once
j_gene: TRBJ2-3
v_gene: TRBV13
CDR3aa: CASIFSGGGDTQYF
CDR3nt: TGTGCCAGCATCTTTAGCGGGGGCGGAGATACGCAGTATTTT

d_gene: -
abundance: -
j_gene: TRBJ2-7
v_gene: TRBV7-9
CDR3aa: CASSLLLGREQYF
CDR3nt: TGTGCCAGCAGCTTACTCCTCGGGCGCGAGCAGTACTTC

d_gene: TRBD1
abundance: -
j_gene: TRBJ1-4
v_gene: TRBV14
CDR3aa: CASSQGDRVGEKLFF
CDR3nt: TGTGCCAGCAGCCAAGGCGACAGGGTGGGAGAAAAACTGTTTTTT

d_gene: TRBD2
abundance: -
j_gene: TRBJ2-1
v_gene: TRBV6-1
CDR3aa: CASSREGLAGNEQFF
CDR3nt: TGTGCCAGCAGCCGGGAGGGGCTAGCGGGGAACGAGCAGTTCTTC

d_gene: TRBD1
abundance: -
j_gene: TRBJ2-1
v_gene: TRBV5-1
CDR3aa: CASSLRDRGARLNNEQFF
CDR3nt: TGCGCCAGCAGCCTCCGGGACAGGGGTGCCCGCCTCAACAATGAGCAGTTCTTC

d_gene: -
abundance: -
j_gene: TRBJ1-5
v_gene: TRBV6-1
CDR3aa: CASIQYDNQPQHF
CDR3nt: TGTGCCAGCATCCAGTATGACAATCAGCCCCAGCATTTT

d_gene: -
abundance: -
j_gene: TRBJ1-1
v_gene: TRBV6-5
CDR3aa: CASSYQWTGVNTEAFF
CDR3nt: TGTGCCAGCAGTTACCAATGGACGGGAGTAAACACTGAAGCTTTCTTT

d_gene: -
abundance: -
j_gene: TRBJ2-3
v_gene: TRBV27
CDR3aa: CASSTDMRRTDTQYF
CDR3nt: TGTGCCAGCAGTACGGATATGCGGCGCACAGATACGCAGTATTTT

d_gene: -
abundance: few
j_gene: TRBJ1-6
v_gene: TRBV5-1
CDR3aa: CASSSMGADSPLHF
CDR3nt: TGCGCCAGCAGCTCTATGGGGGCGGATTCACCCCTCCACTTT

d_gene: TRBD2
abundance: -
j_gene: TRBJ2-1
v_gene: TRBV6-5
CDR3aa: CASSYGGVGENNEQFF
CDR3nt: TGTGCCAGCAGTTACGGGGGGGTAGGTGAGAACAATGAGCAGTTCTTC

d_gene: TRBD1
abundance: -
j_gene: TRBJ1-1
v_gene: TRBV18
CDR3aa: CASSPRSVQGANTEAFF
CDR3nt: TGTGCCAGCTCACCAAGGTCCGTACAGGGGGCGAACACTGAAGCTTTCTTT

d_gene: -
abundance: once
j_gene: TRBJ2-4
v_gene: TRBV27
CDR3aa: CASRLYGTTSGKNIQYF
CDR3nt: TGTGCCAGCAGACTGTACGGGACGACGTCGGGCAAAAACATTCAGTACTTC

d_gene: -
abundance: -
j_gene: TRBJ1-2
v_gene: TRBV14
CDR3aa: CASSQGILGDGYTF
CDR3nt: TGTGCCAGCAGCCAAGGAATCCTCGGGGACGGCTACACCTTC

d_gene: -
abundance: -
j_gene: TRBJ2-7
v_gene: TRBV6-5
CDR3aa: CASSPINVGLDEQYF
CDR3nt: TGTGCCAGCAGCCCTATTAATGTTGGGCTCGACGAGCAGTACTTC

d_gene: -
abundance: -
j_gene: TRBJ2-5
v_gene: TRBV2
CDR3aa: CASTEQGETQYF
CDR3nt: TGTGCCAGCACTGAGCAGGGGGAGACCCAGTACTTC